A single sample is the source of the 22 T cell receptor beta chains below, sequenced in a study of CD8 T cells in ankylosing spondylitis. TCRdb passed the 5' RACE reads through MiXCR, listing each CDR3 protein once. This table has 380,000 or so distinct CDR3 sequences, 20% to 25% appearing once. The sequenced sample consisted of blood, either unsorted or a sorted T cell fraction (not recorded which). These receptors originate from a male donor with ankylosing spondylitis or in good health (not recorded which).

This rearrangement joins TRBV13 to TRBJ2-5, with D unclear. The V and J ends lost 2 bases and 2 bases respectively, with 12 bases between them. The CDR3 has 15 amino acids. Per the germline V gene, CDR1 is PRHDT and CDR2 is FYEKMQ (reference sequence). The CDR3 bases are TGTGCCAGCAGCTTAAGCCGACGGATACAAGAGACCCAGTACTTC. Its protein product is CASSLSRRIQETQYF.

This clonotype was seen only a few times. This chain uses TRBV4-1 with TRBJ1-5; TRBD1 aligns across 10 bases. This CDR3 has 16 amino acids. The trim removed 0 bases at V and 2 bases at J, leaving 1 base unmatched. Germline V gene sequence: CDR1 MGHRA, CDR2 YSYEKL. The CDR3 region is CASSQDGTGGNQPQHF. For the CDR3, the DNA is TGCGCCAGCAGCCAAGATGGGACAGGGGGCAATCAGCCCCAGCATTTT.

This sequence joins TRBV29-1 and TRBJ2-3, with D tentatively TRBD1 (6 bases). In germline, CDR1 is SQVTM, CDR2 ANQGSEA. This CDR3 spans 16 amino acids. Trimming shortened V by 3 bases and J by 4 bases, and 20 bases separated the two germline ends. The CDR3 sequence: CSVEAWDKNEADTQYF. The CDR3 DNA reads TGCAGCGTTGAGGCCTGGGACAAAAATGAGGCAGATACGCAGTATTTT.

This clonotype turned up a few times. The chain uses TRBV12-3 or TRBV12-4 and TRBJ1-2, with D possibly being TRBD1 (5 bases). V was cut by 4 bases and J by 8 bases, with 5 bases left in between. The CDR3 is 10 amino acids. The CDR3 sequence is CASSWGGYTF. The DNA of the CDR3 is TGTGCCAGCAGTTGGGGGGGCTACACCTTC.

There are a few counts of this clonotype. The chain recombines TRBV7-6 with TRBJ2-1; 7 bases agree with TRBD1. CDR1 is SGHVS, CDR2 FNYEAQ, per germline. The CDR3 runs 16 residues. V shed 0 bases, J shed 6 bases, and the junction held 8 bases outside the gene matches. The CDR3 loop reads CASSLALSGGSNEQFF. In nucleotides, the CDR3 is TGTGCCAGCAGCTTAGCTCTGTCAGGGGGTAGCAATGAGCAGTTCTTC.

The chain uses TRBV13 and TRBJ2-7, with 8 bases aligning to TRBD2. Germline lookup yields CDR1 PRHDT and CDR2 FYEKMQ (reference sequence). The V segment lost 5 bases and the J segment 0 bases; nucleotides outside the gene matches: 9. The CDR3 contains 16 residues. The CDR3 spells CASSPFTGGASYEQYF. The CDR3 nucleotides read TGTGCCAGCAGCCCCTTCACCGGGGGGGCCTCCTACGAGCAGTACTTC.

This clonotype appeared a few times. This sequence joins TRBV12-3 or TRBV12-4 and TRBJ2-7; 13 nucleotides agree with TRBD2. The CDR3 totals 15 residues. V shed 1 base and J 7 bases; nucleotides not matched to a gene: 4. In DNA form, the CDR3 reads TGTGCCAGCAGTTTAGAGGGACTAGCGGGGCGGGAGCAGTACTTC. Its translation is CASSLEGLAGREQYF.

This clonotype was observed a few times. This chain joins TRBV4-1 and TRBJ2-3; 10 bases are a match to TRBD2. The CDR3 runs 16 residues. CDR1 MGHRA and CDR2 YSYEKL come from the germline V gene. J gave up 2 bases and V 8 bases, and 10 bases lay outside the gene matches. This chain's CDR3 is CASRALAGGYTDTQYF. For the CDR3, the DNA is TGCGCCAGCCGAGCTTTAGCGGGGGGCTACACAGATACGCAGTATTTT.

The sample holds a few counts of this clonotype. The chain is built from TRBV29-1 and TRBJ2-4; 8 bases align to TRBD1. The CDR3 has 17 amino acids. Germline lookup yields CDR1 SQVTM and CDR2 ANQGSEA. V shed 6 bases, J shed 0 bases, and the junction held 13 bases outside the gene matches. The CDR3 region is CSVAGTGSILAKNIQYF. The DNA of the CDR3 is TGCAGCGTAGCCGGGACAGGAAGCATATTAGCCAAAAACATTCAGTACTTC.

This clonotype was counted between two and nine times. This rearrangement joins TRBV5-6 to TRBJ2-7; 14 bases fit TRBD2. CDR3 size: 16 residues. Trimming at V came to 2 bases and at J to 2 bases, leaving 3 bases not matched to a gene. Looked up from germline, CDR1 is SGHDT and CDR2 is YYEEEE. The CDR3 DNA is TGTGCCAGCAGCTTACAGGGACTAGCGGGGGCCTACGAGCAGTACTTC. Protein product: CASSLQGLAGAYEQYF.

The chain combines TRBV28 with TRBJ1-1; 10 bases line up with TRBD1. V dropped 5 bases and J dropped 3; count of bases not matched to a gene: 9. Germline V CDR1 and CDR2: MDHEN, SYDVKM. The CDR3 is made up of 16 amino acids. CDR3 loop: CASSPRGTGVYTEAFF. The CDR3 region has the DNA TGTGCCAGCAGTCCCCGCGGGACAGGGGTATACACTGAAGCTTTCTTT.

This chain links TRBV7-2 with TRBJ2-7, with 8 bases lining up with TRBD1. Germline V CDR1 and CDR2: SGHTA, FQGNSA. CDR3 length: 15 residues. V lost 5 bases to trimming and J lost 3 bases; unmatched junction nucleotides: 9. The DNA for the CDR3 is TGTGCCAGCAGCCCCTATGTAGGGACAGGCTACGAGCAGTACTTC. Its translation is CASSPYVGTGYEQYF.

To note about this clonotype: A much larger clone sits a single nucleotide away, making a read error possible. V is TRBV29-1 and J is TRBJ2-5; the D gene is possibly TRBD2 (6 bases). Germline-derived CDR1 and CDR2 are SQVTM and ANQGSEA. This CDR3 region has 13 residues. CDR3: CCVHGGEVETQYF. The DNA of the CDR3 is TGCTGCGTTCACGGTGGGGAGGTAGAGACCCAGTACTTC. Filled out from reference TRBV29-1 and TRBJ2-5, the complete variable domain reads SAVISQKPSRDICQRGTSLTIQCQVDSQVTMMFWYRQQPGQSLTLIATANQGSEATYESGFVIDKFPISRPNLTFSTLTVSNMSPEDSSIYLCCVHGGEVETQYFGPGTRLLVL.

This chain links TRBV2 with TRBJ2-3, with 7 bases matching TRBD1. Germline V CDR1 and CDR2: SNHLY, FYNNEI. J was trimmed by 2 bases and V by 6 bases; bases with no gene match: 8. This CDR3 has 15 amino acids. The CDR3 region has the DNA TGTGCCAGCAGCCCCCTGGACAGGACCACAGATACGCAGTATTTT. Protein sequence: CASSPLDRTTDTQYF.

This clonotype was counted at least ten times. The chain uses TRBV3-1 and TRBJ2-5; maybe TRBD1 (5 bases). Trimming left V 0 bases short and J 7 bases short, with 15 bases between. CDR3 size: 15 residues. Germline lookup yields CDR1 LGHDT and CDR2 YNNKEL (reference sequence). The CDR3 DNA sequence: TGTGCCAGCAGCCAAGAAAACAGGCTCCTAGGGACCCAGTACTTC. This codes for CASSQENRLLGTQYF.

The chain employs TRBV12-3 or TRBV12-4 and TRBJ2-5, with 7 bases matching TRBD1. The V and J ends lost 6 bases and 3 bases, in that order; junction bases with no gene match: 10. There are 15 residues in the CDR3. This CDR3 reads CASSGTGTEKETQYF. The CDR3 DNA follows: TGTGCCAGCAGCGGGACCGGGACAGAGAAAGAGACCCAGTACTTC.

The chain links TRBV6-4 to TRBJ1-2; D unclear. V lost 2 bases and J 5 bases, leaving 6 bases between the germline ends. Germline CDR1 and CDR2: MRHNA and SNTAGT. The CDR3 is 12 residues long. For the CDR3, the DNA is TGTGCCAGCAGTGACCCCCATTATGGCTACACCTTC. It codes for CASSDPHYGYTF.

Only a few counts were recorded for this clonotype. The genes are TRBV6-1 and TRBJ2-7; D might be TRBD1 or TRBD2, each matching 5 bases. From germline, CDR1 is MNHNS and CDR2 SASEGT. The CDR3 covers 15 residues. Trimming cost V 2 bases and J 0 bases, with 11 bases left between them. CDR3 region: CASSERAGSSYEQYF. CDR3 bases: TGTGCCAGCAGTGAACGTGCAGGGAGCTCCTACGAGCAGTACTTC.

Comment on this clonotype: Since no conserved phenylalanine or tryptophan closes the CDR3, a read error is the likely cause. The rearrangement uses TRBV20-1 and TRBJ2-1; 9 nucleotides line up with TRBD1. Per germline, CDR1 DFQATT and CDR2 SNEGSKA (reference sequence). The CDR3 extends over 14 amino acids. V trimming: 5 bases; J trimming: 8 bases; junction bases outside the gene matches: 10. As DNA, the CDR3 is TGCAGTGCTGGAGGGACAGGGATTTTGTATGAGCAGTTCATC. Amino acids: CSAGGTGILYEQFI.

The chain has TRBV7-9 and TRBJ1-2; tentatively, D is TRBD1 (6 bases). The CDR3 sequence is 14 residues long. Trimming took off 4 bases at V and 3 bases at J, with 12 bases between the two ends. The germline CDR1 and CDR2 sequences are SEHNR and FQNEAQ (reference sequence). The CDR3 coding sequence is TGTGCCAGCAGCTCAGACACAGGGTACTATGGCTACACCTTC. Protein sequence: CASSSDTGYYGYTF.

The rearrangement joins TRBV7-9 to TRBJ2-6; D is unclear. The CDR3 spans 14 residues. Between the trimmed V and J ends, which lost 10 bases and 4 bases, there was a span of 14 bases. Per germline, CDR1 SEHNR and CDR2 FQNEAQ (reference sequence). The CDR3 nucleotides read TGTGCCACCCTCAGGAAGGCCGGGGCCAACGTCCTGACTTTC. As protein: CATLRKAGANVLTF.

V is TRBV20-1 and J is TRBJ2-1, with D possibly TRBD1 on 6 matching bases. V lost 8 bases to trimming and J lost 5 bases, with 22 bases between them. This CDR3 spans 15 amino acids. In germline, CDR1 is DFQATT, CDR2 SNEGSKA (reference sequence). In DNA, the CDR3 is TGCAGTCGGAATTCCCCGAACCGGGACAACAATGAGCAGTTCTTC. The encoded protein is CSRNSPNRDNNEQFF.